In its sample, the clone carrying this T cell receptor beta chain was seen many times. The source of the sample is a study of response to subunit inactivated influenza vaccine. Per germline, CDR1 SNHLY and CDR2 FYNNEI. Trimming took 6 bases from V and 5 from J; bases not matched to a gene: 10. The CDR3 contains 16 residues. In TCRdb, the RT-PCR reads were re-called with MiXCR into one record per CDR3 protein. The sample records roughly 700,000 distinct CDR3 sequences, roughly 14% being singletons. This clonotype was sampled from a man aged 50 to 60 who received an inactivated influenza vaccine. Sample: PBMCs from blood, taken 14 to 15 days before vaccination. This sequence joins TRBV2 and TRBJ2-2; the match to TRBD1 covers 9 bases. Here the CDR3 reads CASRKPGQGVTGELFF. The CDR3 DNA reads as TGTGCCAGCAGGAAACCGGGACAGGGTGTAACCGGGGAGCTGTTTTTT.